These 2 T cell receptor beta chains were sequenced from one sample in a study of shared clonotypes between healthy human individuals. Profiled with immunoSEQ multiplex PCR; TCRdb holds only in-frame clones, not every one. The profile shows over a million clones, about three quarters of them singletons. Sequencing was performed on memory CD4+ T cells sorted from blood. Subset described: CD45RA-negative fraction. The source of these receptors is a man between 18 and 35 years old in good health.

This clone came up a few times. This sequence may be a read error, since a much larger clone differs from it by one base. The sample contains more than one DNA sequence encoding this CDR3. V gene TRBV14 combines with J gene TRBJ2-2; the D is unclear. Germline V CDR1 and CDR2: SGHDN, FVKESK. The CDR3 is 12 residues long. The germline V and J ends were trimmed by 4 bases and 0 bases, with 0 bases remaining between them. The DNA for the CDR3 is TGTGCCAGCAGCCCGAACACCGGGGAGCTGTTTTTT. It encodes CASSPNTGELFF.

This clone was seen a single time. This sample includes further DNA sequences coding for the same CDR3. This chain joins TRBV5-4 and TRBJ2-7, with D perhaps TRBD1 (6 bases). From germline, CDR1 is SGHNT and CDR2 YYREEE (reference sequence). Trimming cost V 4 bases and J 1 base, with 9 bases left between them. The CDR3 is made up of 13 amino acids. CDR3 amino acids: CASSQDSSYEQYF. The CDR3 DNA reads as TGTGCCAGCAGCCAGGACAGTTCCTACGAGCAGTACTTC.